The clone carrying this T cell receptor beta chain was recorded at least ten times. This record belongs to a study of human T cells and chemical hapten exposure. The CDR3 totals 12 residues. Per germline, CDR1 LGHNA and CDR2 YNFKEQ. V was shortened by 4 bases and J by 7 bases, with 8 bases between the two germline ends. Regarding time point: patch test 1, 2 weeks after DPC sensitization. The sample's treatment: therapeutic diphenylcyclopropenone sensitization with weekly scalp DPC. Those who donated were patients with alopecia, 18 to 70 years of age, and suitable for DPC. Total RNA was isolated from unfractionated whole blood. TCRdb re-called the RACE reads with MiXCR, one entry per CDR3 protein. The repertoire consists of more than 150,000 distinct CDR3 sequences, with roughly 15% occurring once and the leading ten covering about 1.8%.

V gene TRBV4-2 combines with J gene TRBJ2-1; D is ambiguous. The material sequenced was whole blood, taken in connection with sensitization to the hapten diphenylcyclopropenone (DPC). The sequence came from a woman between 25 and 40 years old with alopecia areata. Some clones in this sample may be carry-over from other donors' samples. The CDR3 spells CASSPNLNEQFF. The CDR3 DNA reads TGTGCCAGCAGCCCTAACTTGAATGAGCAGTTCTTC.